The clone carrying this TCR beta chain was seen more than once but under ten times. What it recognizes is unknown. The method was immunoSEQ multiplex PCR; TCRdb's version includes in-frame clones alone and lacks a portion of them. The repertoire holds roughly 14,000 clones, about 89% seen once, with around 29% in the top ten. This record comes from a study of T cells in localized non-small cell lung cancer. Overall study findings and caveats: A denser population of T cells in blood accompanied longer overall survival. Across samples, adjacent lung featured a median around 56 of the top 100 tumor clones. Uninvolved adjacent lung, not tumor, had the highest T cell clonality.

Trimming cost V 6 bases and J 2 bases, with 20 bases left between them. CDR3 length: 15 residues. Germline V gene data show CDR1 as SQVTM and CDR2 as ANQGSEA. This chain joins TRBV29-1 and TRBJ2-7, with unresolved D. The source is a male donor at least 60 years old with stage II lung adenocarcinoma. The material was peripheral blood mononuclear cells, obtained before any cancer treatment. Here the CDR3 reads CSVPRQPPYAYEQYF. The DNA of the CDR3 is TGCAGCGTCCCCCGTCAACCTCCGTACGCCTACGAGCAGTACTTC.